This T cell receptor (beta chain) comes out of a study of patients and donors after allogeneic stem cell transplantation. TCRdb reanalysed the RT-PCR reads using MiXCR and keeps one entry per CDR3 protein. The sample carries 920,000 or so distinct CDR3 sequences, about a sixth recorded once. There are a few counts of this clonotype. Between the trimmed V and J ends, which lost 5 bases and 1 base, there was a span of 20 bases. The CDR3 runs to 17 residues. CDR1 and CDR2 (germline): SEHNR, FQNEAQ (reference sequence). Sequenced input: blood, either unsorted or a sorted T cell fraction (not recorded which). The J gene is TRBJ1-1, the V gene TRBV7-9; D ambiguous. The receptor was isolated from a human donor who was either an allogeneic HSCT recipient or a stem cell or donor lymphocyte infusion donor (not recorded which). It is not recorded whose cells these are; they may come from a transplant donor. CDR3 nucleotides: TGTGCCAGCAGCCCCTTTCTCGGGCGATCCTCGAACACTGAAGCTTTCTTT. Translation gives CASSPFLGRSSNTEAFF.